A single sample gave rise to the 17 T cell receptor beta chains below, sequenced in a study of CD4 T cells in relation to SARS-CoV-2 and coronaviruses. These TCRs' antigens remain unknown. The unexposed donors gave CD4+ T cells in about 2010-2019, prior to COVID-19. The cells were cultured for 9 to 11 days before CD4+ T cells were isolated. Libraries were prepared by immunoSEQ multiplex PCR; TCRdb keeps only in-frame clonotypes and omits some of them. Of just under 20,000 clones listed, roughly four fifths are singletons. Material: CD4+ T cells from PBMCs, cultured in vitro. These receptors all come from a human donor in good health.

A few counts support this clone. V is TRBV2 and J is TRBJ2-2; D gene unclear. CDR3 length: 12 amino acids. Looked up from germline, CDR1 is SNHLY and CDR2 is FYNNEI. Trimming stripped 3 bases from V and 7 bases from J, with 6 bases between. The CDR3 here is CASSDLLGELFF. CDR3 nucleotide sequence: TGTGCCAGCAGTGACCTACTCGGGGAGCTGTTTTTT.

This sequence joins TRBV5-1 and TRBJ1-2, with 7 bases that match TRBD1. V lost 3 bases, J lost 4 bases, and 6 bases stayed unmatched. This CDR3 has 14 amino acids. CDR1 SGHRS and CDR2 YFSETQ come from the germline V gene. CDR3: CASSSGQSIYGYTF. The CDR3 bases are TGCGCCAGCAGCTCGGGACAGTCAATCTATGGCTACACCTTC.

The J gene is TRBJ1-2, the V gene TRBV7-2; possible D gene TRBD1, 6 bases. CDR3 length equals 12 residues. Germline V gene lookup returns CDR1 SGHTA and CDR2 FQGNSA. Trimming took 7 bases from V and 3 from J, leaving 9 bases between them. CDR3 sequence reads: CASKRGDYGYTF. In nucleotides, the CDR3 is TGTGCCAGCAAGAGGGGGGACTATGGCTACACCTTC.

This clone showed up just once. This rearrangement joins TRBV18 to TRBJ2-4, with TRBD1 as a possible D gene (7 bases). V lost 3 bases to trimming and J lost 1 base, with 16 bases between them. In germline, CDR1 is KGHSH, CDR2 LQKENI. This CDR3 is 17 amino acids long. The CDR3 DNA reads as TGTGCCAGCTCACCGGAGGGACAGACCTTGGCCAAAAACATTCAGTACTTC. Protein product: CASSPEGQTLAKNIQYF. Complete variable domain (other parts from reference TRBV18 and TRBJ2-4): NAGVMQNPRHLVRRRGQEARLRCSPMKGHSHVYWYRQLPEEGLKFMVYLQKENIIDESGMPKERFSAEFPKEGPSILRIQQVVRGDSAAYFCASSPEGQTLAKNIQYFGAGTRLSVL.

This rearrangement joins TRBV7-9 to TRBJ1-1; no firm D call. The length of the CDR3 is 12 residues. Trimming cost V 3 bases and J 1 base, with 3 bases left between them. Germline V gene lookup returns CDR1 SEHNR and CDR2 FQNEAQ (reference sequence). DNA for the CDR3: TGTGCCAGCAGCTTCCAGAACACTGAAGCTTTCTTT. Amino acids: CASSFQNTEAFF.

The chain carries TRBV7-2 and TRBJ1-6, with a weak D call TRBD1 (5 bases). Germline V gives CDR1 SGHTA, CDR2 FQGNSA. Trimming pared 1 base from V and 6 bases from J, leaving 10 bases between. This CDR3 contains 15 residues. The DNA of the CDR3 is TGTGCCAGCAGCTTAGTGGCAGGGTTTAATTCACCCCTCCACTTT. Translation gives CASSLVAGFNSPLHF.

The V gene is TRBV5-1, the J gene TRBJ2-2; 8 bases match TRBD2. Germline CDR1 reads SGHRS; CDR2 reads YFSETQ. Trimming took 2 bases from V and 7 from J; bases not matched to a gene: 10. The CDR3 spans 16 residues. DNA of the CDR3: TGCGCCAGCAGCTTAGGTTCAGCGGGGGCGCTCGGGGAGCTGTTTTTT. It yields the protein CASSLGSAGALGELFF. Filled out from reference TRBV5-1 and TRBJ2-2, the complete variable domain reads KAGVTQTPRYLIKTRGQQVTLSCSPISGHRSVSWYQQTPGQGLQFLFEYFSETQRNKGNFPGRFSGRQFSNSRSEMNVSTLELGDSALYLCASSLGSAGALGELFFGEGSRLTVL.

The V call is TRBV19, the J call TRBJ1-5; TRBD1 might be the D (6 bases). V lost 7 bases and J lost 7, with 17 bases in between. The CDR3 spans 14 residues. Germline CDR1 reads LNHDA; CDR2 reads SQIVND (reference sequence). In DNA, the CDR3 is TGTGCCAGTACGCACCGGGGGGCACAGCAGCCCCAGCATTTT. Translating gives CASTHRGAQQPQHF. Full variable domain (rest looked up from reference TRBV19 and TRBJ1-5): DGGITQSPKYLFRKEGQNVTLSCEQNLNHDAMYWYRQDPGQGLRLIYYSQIVNDFQKGDIAEGYSVSREKKESFPLTVTSAQKNPTAFYLCASTHRGAQQPQHFGDGTRLSIL.

V is TRBV21-1 and J is TRBJ1-2; no check of the table's D call, TRBD1, against the DNA was made. TRBV21-1 counts as a pseudogene. CDR3 length: 16 amino acids. CDR3: CASSSTIRGTGYGYTF. The DNA of the CDR3 is TGTGCCAGCAGCTCTACCATTAGGGGGACAGGGTATGGCTACACCTTC.

V usage is TRBV6-2 or TRBV6-3 and J usage is TRBJ2-7; 9 bases agree with TRBD1. CDR1 is MNHEY, CDR2 SVGEGT, per germline. The CDR3 spans 16 residues. The junction had 13 bases not matched to a gene; V was cut back by 5 bases and J by 5 bases. The chain's CDR3 is CASSPRQGDRAHEQYF. As DNA, the CDR3 is TGTGCCAGCAGTCCCCGACAGGGGGACAGGGCCCACGAGCAGTACTTC.

CDR3 protein: CASSYAGELFF. The CDR3 coding sequence is TGTGCCAGCAGTTACGCCGGGGAGCTGTTTTTT. J is TRBJ2-2 and V is TRBV6-2 or TRBV6-3; D unclear. V dropped 2 bases and J dropped 6 bases, with 1 base sitting between them. Per the germline V gene, CDR1 is MNHEY and CDR2 is SVGEGT. This CDR3 spans 11 amino acids.

The V and J genes are TRBV7-2 and TRBJ2-7; no definite D call. The CDR3 consists of 13 residues. V lost 7 bases, J lost 2 bases, and 12 bases lay in between. In germline, CDR1 is SGHTA, CDR2 FQGNSA. CDR3 sequence: CASTFDQTYEQYF. The CDR3 bases are TGTGCCAGCACCTTTGACCAAACCTACGAGCAGTACTTC.

The chain has TRBV2 and TRBJ1-2; possible D gene TRBD1, 5 bases. There are 15 residues in the CDR3. CDR1 and CDR2 from the germline V gene are SNHLY and FYNNEI. With 6 bases removed from V and 4 bases from J, the gap between germline ends came to 18 bases. DNA for the CDR3: TGTGCCAGCAGGGCATTGTCGCAGGGAGCCTATGGCTACACCTTC. This translates into CASRALSQGAYGYTF.

This sequence joins TRBV6-5 and TRBJ2-7; D is ambiguous. Trimming left V 0 bases short and J 6 bases short, with 12 bases between. Germline CDR1 and CDR2: MNHEY and SVGAGI. The CDR3 length is 14 residues. The CDR3 reads CASSYSELRLEQYF. DNA of the CDR3: TGTGCCAGCAGTTACTCTGAGCTCCGTCTCGAGCAGTACTTC.

The gene calls are TRBV10-3 and TRBJ1-2; unclear D gene. This CDR3 has 12 residues. Trimming left V 1 base short and J 6 bases short, with 6 bases between. Germline V gene sequence: CDR1 ENHRY, CDR2 SYGVKD. The DNA for the CDR3 is TGTGCCATCAGTGAGTTGACAAATGGCTACACCTTC. Amino acid sequence: CAISELTNGYTF.

This chain uses TRBV29-1 with TRBJ1-4, with D possibly being TRBD1 (5 bases). The CDR3 totals 13 residues. CDR1 is SQVTM, CDR2 ANQGSEA, per germline. Trimming took off 5 bases at V and 4 bases at J, with 11 bases between the two ends. The CDR3 DNA follows: TGCAGCGTTCCCGGGAGGGGTAATGAAAAACTGTTTTTT. Its protein is CSVPGRGNEKLFF.

CDR3 coding DNA: TGCGCCAGCAGCTTGATTGACAGATCCTACGAGCAGTACTTC. The encoded protein is CASSLIDRSYEQYF. This rearrangement joins TRBV5-1 to TRBJ2-7; tentative D call: TRBD1 (5 bases). Germline V gene data show CDR1 as SGHRS and CDR2 as YFSETQ. This CDR3 comprises 14 residues. V was shortened by 1 base and J by 1 base, with 9 bases between the two germline ends.